These 18 T cell receptor beta chains share one sample of origin, sequenced in a study of OX40 agonist ivuxolimab in advanced cancers. The library was obtained by the immunoSEQ multiplex PCR assay. What TCRdb holds here is the immuneACCESS table cut down to in-frame rearrangements. Part of the clones is not present; checked against another copy, under half of the missing clones reflect an unresolved V gene, and the others are unexplained. In this sample the table shows tens of thousands of clones, 87% of which occur a single time. Of the sample, approximately 2.8% falls within the top ten clones. Specimen: CD4+ or CD8+ T cells sorted from blood, collected in a trial of the OX40 agonist ivuxolimab. The receptors were gathered from an adult with an advanced solid tumor such as melanoma, head and neck, liver or kidney cancer.

The chain couples TRBV4-2 to TRBJ1-6, with D hard to call. The CDR3 loop spans 15 amino acids. Germline V CDR1 and CDR2: LGHNA, YNFKEQ. V lost 0 bases and J lost 6, with 9 bases in between. The CDR3 DNA reads TGTGCCAGCAGCCAAGATCTGGCAGTTAATTCACCCCTCCACTTT. Its protein product is CASSQDLAVNSPLHF.

This clone was seen a handful of times. This sequence joins TRBV2 and TRBJ1-4; D unresolved. V lost 5 bases, J lost 0 bases, and 7 bases lay in between. The length of the CDR3 is 14 residues. Per germline, CDR1 SNHLY and CDR2 FYNNEI. CDR3: CASSKTATNEKLFF. In DNA form, the CDR3 reads TGTGCCAGCAGTAAGACGGCAACTAATGAAAAACTGTTTTTT. Full variable domain (remainder filled in from reference TRBV2 and TRBJ1-4): EPEVTQTPSHQVTQMGQEVILRCVPISNHLYFYWYRQILGQKVEFLVSFYNNEISEKSEIFDDQFSVERPDGSNFTLKIRSTKLEDSAMYFCASSKTATNEKLFFGSGTQLSVL.

The chain employs TRBV5-1 and TRBJ2-7; 13 nucleotides line up with TRBD2. The germline V gene has CDR1 SGHRS and CDR2 YFSETQ. V lost 4 bases and J lost 0; bases outside the gene matches: 4. This CDR3 region has 16 residues. DNA for the CDR3: TGCGCCAGCAGCCTTGGGACTAGCGGGAACTCCTACGAGCAGTACTTC. It is translated as CASSLGTSGNSYEQYF. Combining the CDR3 with reference TRBV5-1 and TRBJ2-7 gives the whole variable domain KAGVTQTPRYLIKTRGQQVTLSCSPISGHRSVSWYQQTPGQGLQFLFEYFSETQRNKGNFPGRFSGRQFSNSRSEMNVSTLELGDSALYLCASSLGTSGNSYEQYFGPGTRLTVT.

CDR3 coding DNA: TGTGCCAGCAGTTTCGACAGCTCCTACGAGCAGTACTTC. Translation gives CASSFDSSYEQYF. This sequence joins TRBV27 and TRBJ2-7; the D gene is possibly TRBD1 (5 bases). This CDR3 comprises 13 residues. CDR1 and CDR2 (germline): MNHEY, SMNVEV (reference sequence). Trimming left V 3 bases short and J 0 bases short, with 6 bases between.

The J gene is TRBJ2-2, the V gene TRBV11-3; no clear D. Germline values: CDR1 SGHNT, CDR2 YENEEA. The CDR3 length is 14 residues. Trimming left V 0 bases short and J 0 bases short, with 2 bases between. This CDR3 reads CASSLEANTGELFF. The CDR3, as DNA: TGTGCCAGCAGCTTAGAGGCGAACACCGGGGAGCTGTTTTTT.

The J gene is TRBJ1-1, the V gene TRBV7-2; perhaps TRBD1 as D (5 bases). Germline CDR1 SGHTA, CDR2 FQGNSA. Between the trimmed V and J ends, which lost 5 bases and 5 bases, there was a span of 15 bases. The CDR3 is made up of 14 amino acids. CDR3 amino acids: CASSPLLGETEAFF. The CDR3 DNA follows: TGTGCCAGCAGCCCTCTCCTGGGGGAAACTGAAGCTTTCTTT.

This clone was seen just once. V is TRBV4-3 and J is TRBJ1-1; weak D call: TRBD1 (5 bases). The V end lost 2 bases, the J end lost 5 bases, and 12 bases lay between the germline ends. The CDR3 length is 14 residues. Germline lookup yields CDR1 LGHNA and CDR2 YSLEER. The CDR3 DNA is TGCGCCAGCAGCCAATGGACAATGGGGACTGAAGCTTTCTTT. Its translation is CASSQWTMGTEAFF.

The V call is TRBV6-1, the J call TRBJ1-1; possibly TRBD1 for D (5 bases). Germline V gene sequence: CDR1 MNHNS, CDR2 SASEGT. Deletions cut 8 bases from V and 2 bases from J, with 15 bases between. The CDR3 extends over 14 amino acids. The CDR3: CASQGLIQNTEAFF. CDR3 DNA sequence: TGTGCCAGCCAGGGACTGATACAAAACACTGAAGCTTTCTTT.

This clone was seen a single time. The chain links TRBV25-1 to TRBJ2-7; D is uncertain. The germline V gene encodes CDR1 MGHDK and CDR2 SYGVNS. The CDR3 runs to 14 residues. V gave up 6 bases and J gave up 3 bases, with 15 bases separating them. CDR3 residues: CASSPSLIVYEQYF. For the CDR3, the DNA is TGTGCCAGCAGCCCTTCATTAATAGTCTACGAGCAGTACTTC.

The J gene is TRBJ2-7, the V gene TRBV19; no reliable D call. The CDR3 runs 13 residues. CDR1 LNHDA and CDR2 SQIVND come from the germline V gene (reference sequence). V was pared by 6 bases and J by 5 bases, with 14 bases between. Here the CDR3 reads CASRDNPDDEQYF. CDR3 nucleotide sequence: TGTGCCAGTAGGGATAACCCTGACGACGAGCAGTACTTC.

The rearrangement joins TRBV29-1 to TRBJ1-3; D possibly corresponds to TRBD1 (5 bases). Trimming removed 8 bases from V and 0 bases from J, with 14 bases in between. The CDR3 contains 14 residues. CDR1 SQVTM and CDR2 ANQGSEA come from the germline V gene. CDR3 region: CSYLDRPSGNTIYF. The CDR3 bases are TGCAGCTACCTTGACAGACCCTCTGGAAACACCATATATTTT.

The rearrangement joins TRBV4-3 to TRBJ2-4; the D gene is possibly TRBD1 (6 bases). This CDR3 region has 14 residues. The germline CDR1 and CDR2 sequences are LGHNA and YSLEER. The V end was cut by 4 bases, the J end by 9 bases, with 16 bases between. CDR3 nucleotides: TGCGCCAGCAGCCGAGGTTACAGGGATGTCATTCAGTACTTC. Translated, it gives CASSRGYRDVIQYF.

This chain links TRBV6-5 with TRBJ2-7; no clear D. The CDR3 is made up of 16 amino acids. V was clipped by 0 bases and J by 6 bases, with 18 bases between them. Looked up from germline, CDR1 is MNHEY and CDR2 is SVGAGI. The CDR3 region has the DNA TGTGCCAGCAGTTACTCGACTGTAAGGGTAACGGGCGAGCAGTACTTC. This sequence encodes CASSYSTVRVTGEQYF.

This chain joins TRBV30 and TRBJ1-5; 7 bases are a match to TRBD1. The CDR3 is 13 residues long. The junction had 7 bases not matched to a gene; V was cut back by 5 bases and J by 6 bases. Per germline, CDR1 GTSNPN and CDR2 SVGIG (reference sequence). In DNA form, the CDR3 reads TGTGCCTGGCAAAAGGGGGCAGGTCAGCCCCAGCATTTT. This encodes CAWQKGAGQPQHF.

The V call is TRBV5-4, the J call TRBJ2-1; D might be TRBD1 or TRBD2, each matching 6 bases. This CDR3 has 15 residues. With 4 bases removed from V and 2 bases from J, the gap between germline ends came to 13 bases. CDR1 SGHNT and CDR2 YYREEE come from the germline V gene (reference sequence). CDR3 coding DNA: TGTGCCAGCAGCCCGGGGGCGGGAACCTACAATGAGCAGTTCTTC. Encoded protein: CASSPGAGTYNEQFF. Using reference TRBV5-4 and TRBJ2-1 for the parts outside the CDR3, the full variable domain is ETGVTQSPTHLIKTRGQQVTLRCSSQSGHNTVSWYQQALGQGPQFIFQYYREEENGRGNFPPRFSGLQFPNYSSELNVNALELDDSALYLCASSPGAGTYNEQFFGPGTRLTVL.

CDR3 sequence reads: CASSWQDRDTGELFF. For the CDR3, the DNA is TGTGCCAGCAGCTGGCAGGACAGGGACACCGGGGAGCTGTTTTTT. J is TRBJ2-2 and V is TRBV7-9, with 8 nucleotides matching TRBD1. The CDR3 extends over 15 amino acids. The trim removed 4 bases at V and 3 bases at J, leaving 4 bases unmatched. Germline V gene lookup returns CDR1 SEHNR and CDR2 FQNEAQ (reference sequence).

This clone was found once. This chain uses TRBV16 with TRBJ2-1, with D perhaps matching TRBD1 (5 bases). The germline gives CDR1 KGHSY, CDR2 FQNENV. The CDR3 sequence is 15 residues long. V dropped 1 base and J dropped 6 bases, with 13 bases sitting between them. The CDR3 protein is CASSQFPIGVNEQFF. The CDR3 DNA reads TGTGCCAGCAGCCAATTCCCGATAGGGGTCAATGAGCAGTTCTTC.

The chain combines TRBV6-5 with TRBJ2-7; the D gene could be TRBD1 or TRBD2 (6 bases each). CDR3 length equals 15 residues. CDR1 and CDR2 (germline): MNHEY, SVGAGI. V was shortened by 5 bases and J by 3 bases, with 17 bases between the two germline ends. The CDR3 coding sequence is TGTGCCAGCAGTCCTACAGGGCGGACTATCTACGAGCAGTACTTC. This gives the protein CASSPTGRTIYEQYF.